Listed below are T cell receptor beta chains from one sample, sequenced in a study of blood T cells in healthy people across ages. TCRdb fed the 5' RACE reads into MiXCR, producing one record per CDR3 protein. Of about 800,000 distinct CDR3 sequences in the sample, just under 25% were seen once. The same sample was also used in a study of T cells of mothers and their children.

Sequencing used blood. The receptors shown here come from a boy younger than 18 in good health. Both conserved end residues are part of each CDR3. D genes are given only for firm matches. Clone size is given for some rows only: seen once, a few or many times, or a class if the clone is expanded.

d_call j_call clone_size v_call cdr3_aa cdr3_nt
NA TRBJ2-1 few TRBV10-3 CAITKGEQTYNEQFF TGTGCCATCACCAAAGGAGAACAAACCTACAATGAGCAGTTCTTC
NA TRBJ2-2 NA TRBV21-1 CASRELAGPGSNTGELFF TGTGCCAGCAGGGAACTAGCGGGCCCAGGTTCGAACACCGGGGAGCTGTTTTTT
TRBD2 TRBJ2-3 NA TRBV28 CASIPTFGLAVGPASTDTQYF TGTGCCAGCATCCCTACATTTGGGCTAGCGGTCGGACCCGCTAGCACAGATACGCAGTATTTT
NA TRBJ2-5 NA TRBV6-7 CAKPWGSKQETQYF TGTGCCAAACCGTGGGGGTCAAAGCAAGAGACCCAGTACTTC
NA TRBJ1-5 NA TRBV20-1 CSARELADSNQPQHF TGCAGTGCTAGAGAGTTGGCGGATAGCAATCAGCCCCAGCATTTT
NA TRBJ2-1 NA TRBV29-1 CSVEDGTYNEQFF TGCAGCGTTGAAGACGGGACGTACAATGAGCAGTTCTTC
TRBD1 TRBJ2-5 NA TRBV5-1 CASSGTEQETQYF TGCGCCAGCAGCGGGACAGAGCAAGAGACCCAGTACTTC
NA TRBJ2-2 NA TRBV28 CASSAGTMNTGELFF TGTGCCAGCAGTGCCGGGACAATGAACACCGGGGAGCTGTTTTTT
TRBD1 TRBJ1-2 NA TRBV6-1 CASSLFRQGAYNYGYTF TGTGCCAGCAGCCTCTTCCGACAGGGAGCCTATAACTATGGCTACACCTTC
NA TRBJ2-1 NA TRBV9 CASSVGPAVYNEQFF TGTGCCAGCAGCGTAGGCCCAGCGGTGTACAATGAGCAGTTCTTC
TRBD2 TRBJ2-1 NA TRBV5-1 CASSLAGTKRNEQFF TGCGCCAGCAGCTTAGCCGGGACTAAAAGAAATGAGCAGTTCTTC
NA TRBJ2-7 NA TRBV7-2 CASSPKTRQTYEQYF TGTGCCAGCAGCCCGAAGACGAGACAAACCTACGAGCAGTACTTC
NA TRBJ2-1 NA TRBV7-6 CASSSPDSQNEQFF TGTGCCAGCAGCTCCCCAGACAGTCAGAATGAGCAGTTCTTC
NA TRBJ2-1 NA TRBV12-3/TRBV12-4 CASSLGMGYDNEQFF TGTGCCAGCAGTTTAGGTATGGGATACGACAATGAGCAGTTCTTC
NA TRBJ1-6 NA TRBV7-2 CASSGARAALFDSPLHF TGTGCCAGCAGCGGCGCCCGGGCAGCCCTGTTTGATTCACCCCTCCACTTT
NA TRBJ1-1 few TRBV12-3/TRBV12-4 CASRRTIFAFF TGTGCCAGCAGGAGGACAATCTTCGCTTTCTTT
NA TRBJ2-7 NA TRBV7-2 CASSRIRSSYEQYF TGTGCCAGCAGTCGAATTAGGTCCTCCTACGAGCAGTACTTC
NA TRBJ2-5 few TRBV7-2 CASRLEYQETQYF TGTGCCAGCAGGTTGGAGTACCAAGAGACCCAGTACTTC
NA TRBJ1-2 NA TRBV20-1 CSATAGGDYGYTF TGCAGTGCCACGGCCGGGGGCGACTATGGCTACACCTTC
NA TRBJ2-7 NA TRBV19 CASSPQGLTSYEQYF TGTGCCAGTAGTCCTCAGGGACTGACCTCCTACGAGCAGTACTTC
NA TRBJ1-2 few TRBV15 CATSFGVEVSGYTF TGTGCCACCAGCTTCGGGGTGGAAGTCTCTGGCTACACCTTC
NA TRBJ2-5 few TRBV7-7 CASSPAREGTQYF TGTGCTAGCAGCCCAGCCCGGGAAGGGACCCAGTACTTC
TRBD2 TRBJ2-3 few TRBV9 CASSGSERGGSDTQYF TGTGCCAGCAGCGGCTCAGAGCGGGGGGGCTCAGATACGCAGTATTTT
TRBD1 TRBJ2-2 NA TRBV5-1 CASSLEGRQGTGELFF TGCGCCAGCAGCTTGGAGGGCAGACAGGGCACCGGGGAGCTGTTTTTT